Each of the 18 T cell receptor beta chains below was sequenced from the same sample in a study. TCRdb recomputed calls from the RT-PCR reads with MiXCR, one row per CDR3 protein. The sample has about 680,000 distinct CDR3 sequences, 14% seen once. Input material: memory CD4+ T cells from blood. The source of these receptors is a female donor in good health, serving as a healthy control.

The chain links TRBV6-6 to TRBJ2-1; D is uncertain. Germline V gene sequence: CDR1 MNHNY, CDR2 SVGAGI (reference sequence). Trimming removed 2 bases at V and 0 bases at J, with 14 bases between. This CDR3 has 17 residues. The CDR3, as DNA: TGTGCCAGCAGTTACAGACGCAGCCGAAGCTCCTACAATGAGCAGTTCTTC. The encoded protein is CASSYRRSRSSYNEQFF.

There are many counts of this clonotype. The rearrangement uses TRBV12-3 or TRBV12-4 and TRBJ1-6; D is unclear. The CDR3 is 15 residues long. Trimming removed 5 bases at V and 4 bases at J, with 12 bases between. CDR3 nucleotide sequence: TGTGCCAGCAGTCCCCGGACGGAATATAATTCACCCCTCCACTTT. Residues: CASSPRTEYNSPLHF.

This sequence joins TRBV7-2 and TRBJ2-7, with D perhaps matching TRBD2 (5 bases). Germline values: CDR1 SGHTA, CDR2 FQGNSA. This CDR3 comprises 12 residues. Trimming stripped 5 bases from V and 6 bases from J, with 11 bases between. The CDR3 here is CASSLVEGEQYF. The CDR3 DNA reads TGTGCCAGCAGCCTCGTAGAGGGCGAGCAGTACTTC.

The chain's CDR3 is CASSLLSTGPTYEQYF. The CDR3 DNA reads TGTGCCAGCAGCTTACTTTCGACAGGCCCCACCTACGAGCAGTACTTC. V usage is TRBV7-2 and J usage is TRBJ2-7; D possibly corresponds to TRBD1 (6 bases). Germline V gives CDR1 SGHTA, CDR2 FQGNSA. The CDR3 extends over 16 amino acids. V shed 2 bases and J shed 2 bases, with 16 bases lying between them.

There are many counts of this clonotype. The chain employs TRBV7-2 and TRBJ1-1, with a possible D match to TRBD1 (5 bases). V was cut by 1 base and J by 5 bases, with 14 bases left in between. Germline V gene sequence: CDR1 SGHTA, CDR2 FQGNSA. The CDR3 consists of 15 residues. The CDR3 loop is CASSLVRGANTEAFF. As DNA, the CDR3 is TGTGCCAGCAGCTTAGTTCGGGGCGCAAATACTGAAGCTTTCTTT. Full variable domain (missing parts from reference TRBV7-2 and TRBJ1-1): GAGVSQSPSNKVTEKGKDVELRCDPISGHTALYWYRQSLGQGLEFLIYFQGNSAPDKSGLPSDRFSAERTGGSVSTLTIQRTQQEDSAVYLCASSLVRGANTEAFFGQGTRLTVV.

This clonotype was seen more than once but under ten times. The CDR3 DNA sequence: TGCAGTGCTAGAGACAGATTAAATGGCTACACCTTC. It specifies CSARDRLNGYTF. The chain couples TRBV20-1 to TRBJ1-2; D is uncertain. V shed 0 bases and J shed 6 bases, with 8 bases lying between them. CDR3 length equals 12 residues. Germline CDR1 reads DFQATT; CDR2 reads SNEGSKA (reference sequence).

This rearrangement joins TRBV30 to TRBJ1-5, with D possibly being TRBD1 (6 bases). Per the germline V gene, CDR1 is GTSNPN and CDR2 is SVGIG (reference sequence). Trimming took 3 bases from V and 5 from J, leaving 14 bases between them. The CDR3 loop spans 14 amino acids. Here the CDR3 reads CAWSRRGGHQPQHF. CDR3 DNA: TGTGCCTGGAGCAGAAGAGGGGGGCATCAGCCCCAGCATTTT.

This chain joins TRBV2 and TRBJ2-4; the D gene is possibly TRBD2 (5 bases). From germline, CDR1 is SNHLY and CDR2 FYNNEI. This CDR3 region has 13 residues. The V end was cut by 10 bases, the J end by 2 bases, with 12 bases between. CDR3 sequence (DNA): TGTGCCACAAACGGGATTCCCAAAAACATTCAGTACTTC. It is translated as CATNGIPKNIQYF.

This sequence joins TRBV5-5 and TRBJ1-1; D might be TRBD1 (5 bases). Trimming cost V 3 bases and J 4 bases, with 10 bases left between them. This CDR3 is 13 amino acids long. Per the germline V gene, CDR1 is SGHKS and CDR2 is YYEKEE (reference sequence). The CDR3, as DNA: TGTGCCAGCAGCTCTATGGGGGGCACTGAAGCTTTCTTT. Amino acids: CASSSMGGTEAFF.

In its sample, this clonotype was seen many times. DNA of the CDR3: TGTGCCAGCAGCTCACCGGGACAGGGAAACACCATATATTTT. Translating gives CASSSPGQGNTIYF. This chain joins TRBV7-2 and TRBJ1-3; 7 nucleotides agree with TRBD1. V gave up 4 bases and J gave up 4 bases; unmatched junction bases: 4. This CDR3 region has 14 residues. Germline V gives CDR1 SGHTA, CDR2 FQGNSA.

This clonotype was picked up a small number of times. CDR3 sequence reads: CASTAGVINEQFF. The CDR3 bases are TGTGCCAGCACAGCGGGAGTGATCAATGAGCAGTTCTTC. V is TRBV28 and J is TRBJ2-1; 8 bases line up with TRBD2. The V gene end was trimmed by 7 bases and the J gene end by 6 bases; junction bases not matched to a gene: 5. CDR1 MDHEN and CDR2 SYDVKM come from the germline V gene. This CDR3 is 13 amino acids long.

This chain links TRBV28 with TRBJ2-7, with 8 bases fitting TRBD2. The CDR3 runs 13 residues. The ends lost 6 bases at V and 6 bases at J; junction bases unmatched: 7. Germline V lookup: CDR1 MDHEN, CDR2 SYDVKM. CDR3 in amino acids: CASSSVAGLEQYF. In DNA form, the CDR3 reads TGTGCCAGCAGCTCCGTAGCGGGGCTCGAGCAGTACTTC.

Many counts were recorded for this clonotype. This chain links TRBV6-5 with TRBJ2-7, with TRBD1 matching over 8 bases. Germline lookup yields CDR1 MNHEY and CDR2 SVGAGI. V lost 8 bases, J lost 3 bases, and 3 bases stayed unmatched. The CDR3 has 12 amino acids. CDR3 in amino acids: CASGQGRYEQYF. As DNA, the CDR3 is TGTGCCAGCGGACAGGGACGCTACGAGCAGTACTTC.

In this sample, this clonotype turned up a few times. The chain uses TRBV11-1 and TRBJ2-1; a weak D match, TRBD2 (5 bases). The germline gives CDR1 SGHAT, CDR2 FQDESV (reference sequence). V was clipped by 4 bases and J by 7 bases, with 17 bases between them. The CDR3 has 15 amino acids. The CDR3 is CASSSPSYDVNEQFF. The CDR3 region has the DNA TGTGCCAGCAGCTCTCCTAGCTACGACGTGAATGAGCAGTTCTTC. The full variable domain, completed using reference TRBV11-1 and TRBJ2-1, is EAEVAQSPRYKITEKSQAVAFWCDPISGHATLYWYRQILGQGPELLVQFQDESVVDDSQLPKDRFSAERLKGVDSTLKIQPAELGDSAMYLCASSSPSYDVNEQFFGPGTRLTVL.

The rearrangement joins TRBV7-2 to TRBJ2-5; 10 positions match TRBD1. The V and J ends lost 6 bases and 3 bases, in that order; junction bases with no gene match: 7. Germline lookup yields CDR1 SGHTA and CDR2 FQGNSA. CDR3 length: 15 residues. The CDR3 bases are TGTGCCAGCAGACCGGCCGGGACAGGGGAAGAGACCCAGTACTTC. This translates into CASRPAGTGEETQYF.

This clonotype was seen more than once but under ten times. Compared with germline, one end of the junction differs, possibly owing to a read error. This rearrangement joins TRBV7-7 to TRBJ2-1; tentative D call: TRBD2 (6 bases). The germline V gene encodes CDR1 SSHAT and CDR2 FNYEAQ (reference sequence). This CDR3 comprises 16 residues. The CDR3 here is CASSPNLASSYNEQFF. The DNA of the CDR3 is TGTGCTAGCAGCCCGAACCTAGCGTCGAGTTACAATGAGCAGTTCTTC.

The chain is built from TRBV18 and TRBJ2-2; possibly TRBD2 for D (5 bases). Trimming took 2 bases from V and 0 from J, leaving 7 bases between them. Germline-derived CDR1 and CDR2 are KGHSH and LQKENI. This CDR3 contains 15 residues. CDR3 sequence reads: CASSPRLTNTGELFF. The CDR3 DNA is TGTGCCAGCTCACCAAGACTAACGAACACCGGGGAGCTGTTTTTT.

V usage is TRBV3-1 and J usage is TRBJ2-1, with TRBD1 matching over 11 bases. V lost 4 bases to trimming and J lost 8 bases; unmatched junction nucleotides: 7. Germline loops: CDR1 LGHDT, CDR2 YNNKEL (reference sequence). This CDR3 region has 15 residues. Here the CDR3 reads CASSPKGTGGDEQFF. For the CDR3, the DNA is TGTGCCAGCAGCCCGAAAGGGACAGGGGGGGATGAGCAGTTCTTC.